The 27 T cell receptor beta chains below come from one sample, sequenced in a study of T cell clones after liver transplantation. Sequenced by immunoSEQ multiplex PCR; TCRdb stores in-frame clones only, minus some. The table shows about 11,000 clones, with 71% occurring only once. This specimen consisted of CD4+ T cells from blood, obtained roughly 30 months after liver transplant. These receptors came from a human patient who received a liver transplant. Some of the T cells might come from the graft donor.

The chain combines TRBV27 with TRBJ2-3; possible D gene TRBD2, 5 bases. The V end was cut by 6 bases, the J end by 1 base, with 23 bases between. CDR3 size: 18 residues. Per the germline V gene, CDR1 is MNHEY and CDR2 is SMNVEV (reference sequence). CDR3: CASSPEADLFGGTDTQYF. CDR3 nucleotide sequence: TGTGCCAGCAGCCCCGAGGCAGACTTGTTCGGGGGCACAGATACGCAGTATTTT.

This sequence joins TRBV7-9 and TRBJ2-1; D not resolved. The CDR3 consists of 13 residues. Looked up from germline, CDR1 is SEHNR and CDR2 is FQNEAQ (reference sequence). The V and J ends lost 0 bases and 10 bases respectively, with 10 bases between them. The CDR3 DNA sequence: TGTGCCAGCAGCTTAGCGTCGGGCCAAGAGCAGTTCTTC. Translating it yields CASSLASGQEQFF.

This rearrangement joins TRBV4-2 to TRBJ2-3; TRBD2 matches at 16 bases. The CDR3 totals 17 residues. J lost 3 bases, V lost 4 bases, and 4 bases had no gene match. Germline V gives CDR1 LGHNA, CDR2 YNFKEQ. The DNA for the CDR3 is TGTGCCAGCAGCCTCGGGACTAGCGGGGGGGGTACAGATACGCAGTATTTT. This codes for CASSLGTSGGGTDTQYF.

The V call is TRBV13, the J call TRBJ1-1; no clear D gene. Germline V lookup: CDR1 PRHDT, CDR2 FYEKMQ (reference sequence). V lost 0 bases, J lost 5 bases, and 13 bases lay in between. The CDR3 extends over 15 amino acids. CDR3 in amino acids: CASSLGERSNTEAFF. CDR3 bases: TGTGCCAGCAGCTTAGGCGAGAGATCGAATACTGAAGCTTTCTTT.

The table lists this clone with a few counts. The V and J genes are TRBV5-1 and TRBJ2-2; 7 bases are a match to TRBD1. The germline CDR1 and CDR2 sequences are SGHRS and YFSETQ. Trimming removed 5 bases from V and 2 bases from J; junction bases left unmatched: 9. This CDR3 has 16 amino acids. CDR3 sequence (DNA): TGCGCCAGCAGGGCTCGGACAGGACCCAACACCGGGGAGCTGTTTTTT. Amino acid sequence: CASRARTGPNTGELFF. The entire variable domain, with the rest obtained from reference TRBV5-1 and TRBJ2-2, is as follows: KAGVTQTPRYLIKTRGQQVTLSCSPISGHRSVSWYQQTPGQGLQFLFEYFSETQRNKGNFPGRFSGRQFSNSRSEMNVSTLELGDSALYLCASRARTGPNTGELFFGEGSRLTVL.

The chain is built from TRBV6-1 and TRBJ2-7, with D perhaps being TRBD1 or TRBD2 (5 bases each). This CDR3 spans 15 amino acids. The germline gives CDR1 MNHNS, CDR2 SASEGT. V was cut by 8 bases and J by 5 bases, with 22 bases left in between. The CDR3 DNA is TGTGCCAGCTCTAAGGAGGACGGGACGGCCCACGAGCAGTACGTC. It yields the protein CASSKEDGTAHEQYV.

The V gene is TRBV7-2, the J gene TRBJ1-2, with D unresolved. CDR3 length: 12 amino acids. With 5 bases removed from V and 4 bases from J, the gap between germline ends came to 8 bases. Germline V gene lookup returns CDR1 SGHTA and CDR2 FQGNSA. CDR3 amino acids: CASSLQTYGYTF. In DNA, the CDR3 is TGTGCCAGCAGCCTCCAAACCTATGGCTACACCTTC. Full variable domain (missing parts from reference TRBV7-2 and TRBJ1-2): GAGVSQSPSNKVTEKGKDVELRCDPISGHTALYWYRQSLGQGLEFLIYFQGNSAPDKSGLPSDRFSAERTGGSVSTLTIQRTQQEDSAVYLCASSLQTYGYTFGSGTRLTVV.

Judged by abundance, this clone is medium-sized. This sequence joins TRBV27 and TRBJ1-5; TRBD1 matches at 10 bases. CDR3 size: 15 residues. The germline gives CDR1 MNHEY, CDR2 SMNVEV (reference sequence). The J segment lost 3 bases and the V segment lost 2 bases, leaving 1 base of the junction unmatched. This chain's CDR3 is CASSLGTGANQPQHF. CDR3 in DNA: TGTGCCAGCAGTTTAGGGACAGGGGCCAATCAGCCCCAGCATTTT.

This sequence joins TRBV9 and TRBJ2-3; possible D gene TRBD2, 6 bases. V lost 2 bases to trimming and J lost 4 bases, with 14 bases between them. Germline V gene data show CDR1 as SGDLS and CDR2 as YYNGEE. This CDR3 comprises 15 residues. CDR3 DNA: TGTGCCAGCAGCGTCTCGGGAGTAGTGGCAGATACGCAGTATTTT. Residues: CASSVSGVVADTQYF.

The chain employs TRBV4-1 and TRBJ2-7; 8 nucleotides match TRBD1. After removal of 4 bases from V and 5 bases from J, the junction contained 7 bases not matched to a gene. The CDR3 is 14 residues long. Germline CDR1 is MGHRA and CDR2 is YSYEKL. The chain's CDR3 is CASSPSQGADEQYV. CDR3 nucleotides: TGCGCCAGCAGCCCCTCGCAGGGGGCAGACGAGCAGTACGTC.

The V gene is TRBV28, the J gene TRBJ2-5; D is possibly TRBD1 (5 bases). The CDR3 runs to 12 residues. Germline V gene sequence: CDR1 MDHEN, CDR2 SYDVKM. Between the trimmed V and J ends, which lost 2 bases and 4 bases, there was a span of 5 bases. CDR3: CASSLRGETQYF. The CDR3 nucleotides are TGTGCCAGCAGTTTAAGGGGAGAGACCCAGTACTTC. The full variable domain, in which reference TRBV28 and TRBJ2-5 provide the parts outside the CDR3, is DVKVTQSSRYLVKRTGEKVFLECVQDMDHENMFWYRQDPGLGLRLIYFSYDVKMKEKGDIPEGYSVSREKKERFSLILESASTNQTSMYLCASSLRGETQYFGPGTRLLVL.

This clone was observed a handful of times. The J gene is TRBJ1-1, the V gene TRBV9; the D gene is possibly TRBD1 (5 bases). The CDR3 consists of 15 residues. CDR1 SGDLS and CDR2 YYNGEE come from the germline V gene. With 0 bases removed from V and 0 bases from J, the gap between germline ends came to 9 bases. Written as DNA, the CDR3 is TGTGCCAGCAGCGTAGATACAGGAATGAACACTGAAGCTTTCTTT. This sequence encodes CASSVDTGMNTEAFF. The complete variable domain, with remaining parts taken from reference TRBV9 and TRBJ1-1, reads DSGVTQTPKHLITATGQRVTLRCSPRSGDLSVYWYQQSLDQGLQFLIQYYNGEERAKGNILERFSAQQFPDLHSELNLSSLELGDSALYFCASSVDTGMNTEAFFGQGTRLTVV.

This clone was observed a handful of times. The chain has TRBV4-1 and TRBJ2-7, with D unresolved. CDR1 is MGHRA and CDR2 is YSYEKL in the germline V gene. This CDR3 has 14 residues. V gave up 0 bases and J gave up 2 bases, with 8 bases separating them. The CDR3 here is CASSQEIDPYEQYF. CDR3 sequence (DNA): TGCGCCAGCAGCCAAGAGATCGATCCCTACGAGCAGTACTTC.

The chain carries TRBV2 and TRBJ2-7, with TRBD1 as a possible D gene (6 bases). V lost 6 bases and J 2 bases, leaving 11 bases between the germline ends. Germline CDR1 reads SNHLY; CDR2 reads FYNNEI. The CDR3 is 13 amino acids. CDR3 sequence: CASRVGGPYEQYF. CDR3 DNA: TGTGCCAGCAGGGTAGGGGGTCCCTACGAGCAGTACTTC.

The CDR3 sequence: CASSLSFQGSPYGYTF. CDR3 bases: TGCGCCAGCAGCTTGTCGTTCCAGGGTTCTCCCTATGGCTACACCTTC. V and J are TRBV5-1 and TRBJ1-2; D possibly corresponds to TRBD1 (5 bases). From germline, CDR1 is SGHRS and CDR2 YFSETQ. The CDR3 has 16 residues. V was clipped by 1 base and J by 4 bases, with 17 bases between them.

The count of this clone is one. The chain couples TRBV9 to TRBJ1-2; D call uncertain. This CDR3 comprises 15 residues. The V end lost 0 bases, the J end lost 3 bases, and 12 bases lay between the germline ends. The germline V gene has CDR1 SGDLS and CDR2 YYNGEE. The CDR3 nucleotides read TGTGCCAGCAGCGTAGCCGCCGGGATAGACTATGGCTACACCTTC. Amino acid sequence: CASSVAAGIDYGYTF.

The chain couples TRBV7-9 to TRBJ1-6; tentatively, D is TRBD1 (6 bases). The germline V gene has CDR1 SEHNR and CDR2 FQNEAQ (reference sequence). Trimming stripped 2 bases from V and 8 bases from J, with 13 bases between. The CDR3 is 15 amino acids. The CDR3 coding sequence is TGTGCCAGCAGCTTAATAGGACAGAAATATTCACCCCTCCACTTT. This translates into CASSLIGQKYSPLHF.

The chain couples TRBV7-6 to TRBJ1-1; the D is unclear. The CDR3 spans 13 residues. The germline gives CDR1 SGHVS, CDR2 FNYEAQ. Between the trimmed V and J ends, which lost 7 bases and 7 bases, there was a span of 16 bases. The CDR3 nucleotides are TGTGCCAGCACCCTTGGACCTAGGAGTGAAGCTTTCTTT. Protein product: CASTLGPRSEAFF.

This clone was counted only a few times. The rearrangement joins TRBV19 to TRBJ2-5; possibly TRBD1 for D (6 bases). Trimming cost V 4 bases and J 2 bases, with 14 bases left between them. Germline assignment: CDR1 LNHDA and CDR2 SQIVND (reference sequence). CDR3 length equals 15 residues. The CDR3 bases are TGTGCCAGTAGTACCCTTAGGGACAATCAAGAGACCCAGTACTTC. This translates into CASSTLRDNQETQYF.

This chain joins TRBV13 and TRBJ2-7, with D hard to call. Germline V gene sequence: CDR1 PRHDT, CDR2 FYEKMQ (reference sequence). Deletions cut 5 bases from V and 7 bases from J, with 12 bases between. This CDR3 is built from 12 residues. CDR3 sequence reads: CASSIPYGEQYV. The CDR3 DNA reads TGTGCCAGCAGCATACCTTATGGGGAGCAGTACGTC.

J is TRBJ1-1 and V is TRBV9; tentatively, D is TRBD1 (5 bases). The germline CDR1 and CDR2 sequences are SGDLS and YYNGEE. The length of the CDR3 is 13 residues. The V and J ends lost 7 bases and 1 base respectively, with 11 bases between them. The DNA for the CDR3 is TGTGCCAGCGGGGCCGGAGGGAACACTGAAGCTTTCTTT. Its translation: CASGAGGNTEAFF.

The chain uses TRBV5-1 and TRBJ2-1; D is possibly TRBD2 (5 bases). V dropped 3 bases and J dropped 3 bases, with 10 bases sitting between them. The CDR3 is 14 residues long. The germline gives CDR1 SGHRS, CDR2 YFSETQ. In nucleotides, the CDR3 is TGCGCCAGCAGCTCCGGGATCAACTACAATGAGCAGTTCTTC. Its translation is CASSSGINYNEQFF. Variable domain in full (rest from reference TRBV5-1 and TRBJ2-1): KAGVTQTPRYLIKTRGQQVTLSCSPISGHRSVSWYQQTPGQGLQFLFEYFSETQRNKGNFPGRFSGRQFSNSRSEMNVSTLELGDSALYLCASSSGINYNEQFFGPGTRLTVL.

The genes are TRBV6-9 and TRBJ1-1, with D unresolved. V lost 6 bases and J 4 bases, leaving 15 bases between the germline ends. CDR1 and CDR2 (germline): MNHGY, SVAAGI. This CDR3 spans 14 amino acids. CDR3: CASSERKAFTEAFF. In DNA, the CDR3 is TGTGCCAGCAGCGAAAGAAAGGCCTTCACTGAAGCTTTCTTT.

A note on this clone: The junction shows a germline mismatch at one end, possibly a read error. CDR3 in DNA: TGTGCTAGCAGTCAGGGACGTAGTCGAGAGGATGAGCAGTTCTTC. Protein sequence: CASSQGRSREDEQFF. The chain has TRBV7-7 and TRBJ2-1, with D tentatively TRBD1 or TRBD2 (5 bases each). Looked up from germline, CDR1 is SSHAT and CDR2 is FNYEAQ (reference sequence). There are 15 residues in the CDR3.

This chain links TRBV14 with TRBJ1-1; the D is unclear. Germline V CDR1 and CDR2: SGHDN, FVKESK. This CDR3 is built from 13 residues. Trimming shortened V by 1 base and J by 5 bases, and 8 bases separated the two germline ends. CDR3 loop: CASSQGGYTEAFF. The CDR3 nucleotides are TGTGCCAGCAGCCAAGGGGGTTATACTGAAGCTTTCTTT.

This clone was recorded a few times. The chain employs TRBV21-1 and TRBJ2-3. TRBV21-1 is an annotated pseudogene. The CDR3 consists of 16 residues. The CDR3 region has the DNA TGTGCCAGCACCAAATCCCCCGAGGACCACACAGATACGCAGTATTTT. Its translation: CASTKSPEDHTDTQYF.

CDR3 residues: CASMDRVNNEQFF. The CDR3 coding sequence is TGTGCCAGTATGGACAGGGTTAACAATGAGCAGTTCTTC. This sequence joins TRBV19 and TRBJ2-1; the match to TRBD1 covers 8 bases. This CDR3 is built from 13 residues. Germline trimming cut 7 bases from V and 5 bases from J; bases unmatched to any gene: 4. Germline CDR1 reads LNHDA; CDR2 reads SQIVND (reference sequence).